Listed below are T cell receptor beta chains from one sample, sequenced in a study of OX40 agonist ivuxolimab in advanced cancers. Sequencing was performed with immunoSEQ multiplex PCR; in TCRdb, only in-frame clones are kept and a portion is missing. Of approximately 76,000 clones listed, 92% are singletons. This sample comprised CD4+ or CD8+ T cells sorted from blood, obtained in a trial of the OX40 agonist ivuxolimab. The receptors were sampled from an adult with an advanced solid tumor such as melanoma, head and neck, liver or kidney cancer. CDR3s include the opening cysteine and the closing phenylalanine or tryptophan. D genes are given only for firm matches.

d_gene	v_gene	CDR3aa
NA	TRBV27	CASSPGANVLTF
NA	TRBV7-9	CASSLPKTLHSYNEQFF
NA	TRBV5-1	CASSLGTLGQFF
NA	TRBV27	CASSLSRAYNEQFF
TRBD1	TRBV7-2	CASSPKTGVNTGELFF
NA	TRBV13	CASSSTSYEQYF
NA	TRBV7-8	CASSLNLNEQFF
NA	TRBV9	CASSAEPLDRYYEQYF
TRBD1	TRBV27	CASSFTGEQPQHF
NA	TRBV7-9	CASLGARETQYF
NA	TRBV2	CASSAWTVFSNQPQHF
TRBD2	TRBV9	CASSAGDPPSGGALGQYF
NA	TRBV4-1	CASSQEPRAGNSPLHF
NA	TRBV7-8	CASLALSRENEQFF
NA	TRBV7-9	CASSRQGPNNEQFF
NA	TRBV9	CASSQPGGGSGYTF
NA	TRBV14	CASSHDLTYEQYF
TRBD2	TRBV27	CASSFNSFGLAGANEQFF
NA	TRBV2	CASRGKSYNEQFF
TRBD1	TRBV18	CASSPTPRQGHEQYF
NA	TRBV11-1	CASSPSGDLSYNEQFF
NA	TRBV2	CASSHAPDSSTDTQYF
NA	TRBV28	CASSPGNGKLSGNTIYF
NA	TRBV5-1	CASKDTRSSYEQYF
NA	TRBV5-4	CASSPGPGQGVQPQHF
NA	TRBV2	CASNPRGYGYTF
TRBD2	TRBV27	CASSLFAGAYNEQFF